The clone carrying this TCR beta chain was seen ten or more times. The antigen is undetermined. Germline assignment: CDR1 DFQATT and CDR2 SNEGSKA (reference sequence). The CDR3 is 14 residues long. V dropped 5 bases and J dropped 4; count of bases not matched to a gene: 6. These data are taken from a study of T cells in Graves' hyperthyroidism and ophthalmopathy. The investigators amplified TCR beta CDR3 regions from RNA transcripts. The study used the HTBI primer set for a first-round RT-PCR of the TCR CDR3. TCRdb itself ran the multiplex PCR reads through MiXCR, one entry per CDR3 protein. The sample gives a few hundred thousand distinct CDR3 sequences, approximately 15% of which show up once; almost 8% is in the top ten. A patient was excluded if there was uncontrolled infection, other autoimmune disease, pregnancy or lactation. Study-level points and caveats: Among thyroid clonotypes expanded above 0.001, most also appeared in blood. A median around 5.9 months before onset, the model predicted ophthalmopathy. The authors' 13 V-J model separated ophthalmopathy from stable hyperthyroidism.

This chain joins TRBV20-1 and TRBJ2-7; the match to TRBD1 covers 12 bases. This receptor was taken from a woman under 30 with Graves' hyperthyroidism. Sequencing used blood. The CDR3 loop is CSAPGTGGEYEQYF. In DNA, the CDR3 is TGCAGTGCTCCCGGGACAGGGGGCGAGTACGAGCAGTACTTC.